This T cell receptor beta chain was recovered during a study of blood T cell repertoires in COVID-19. Study-level background: The cDNA or gDNA used as material had been derived from T cells, B-cell-depleted T cells, or PBMCs.

Original methodology: For nucleated cells, counts were estimated from reference gene primer amplification. Sequenced by immunoSEQ multiplex PCR; TCRdb stores in-frame clones only, minus some. V and J calls and clone size are those listed in that table; D and trimming were worked out from the DNA. The sample contains 59,000 or so clones, roughly four fifths of which appear only once. The CDR3 is 14 amino acids. The V end lost 6 bases, the J end lost 4 bases, and 13 bases lay between the germline ends. CDR1 and CDR2 from the germline V gene are MNHEY and SVGEGT. This clone was recorded a few times. The source is a human donor in a cohort sampled during active COVID-19. Sequencing was performed on peripheral blood. The chain carries TRBV6-2 or TRBV6-3 and TRBJ1-5, with no clear D. The CDR3 DNA is TGTGCCAGCAGCCGCCGAACAGAGAATCAGCCCCAGCATTTT. Its protein product is CASSRRTENQPQHF.